These T cell receptor beta chains were read from a single sample in a study of T cell clonotyping in hematopoietic cell transplantation. Generated by immunoSEQ multiplex PCR, the TCRdb table keeps only in-frame clones and is missing some. This sample has tens of thousands of clones; over 65% occur once, and the top ten carry about 6.8%. The sample here was peripheral blood mononuclear cells, taken before stem cell transplant. The receptors come from a woman between 25 and 40 years old with chronic myeloid leukemia. Some clones in this sample may be carry-over from other donors' samples. Each CDR3 is given without its conserved first and last residue. The order of the fields is J gene, clone size, V gene, CDR3 protein. Rows give clone size only sometimes, using once, few, many, or a class for an expanded clone.

TRBJ1-2 | - | TRBV5-4 | ATTADLFYGYT
TRBJ1-1 | few | TRBV6-5 | ASSYSEGDTEAF
TRBJ1-1 | - | TRBV30 | ACFRPGPEAF
TRBJ1-3 | - | TRBV28 | ASSETGDGNTIY
TRBJ2-7 | - | TRBV9 | ASSEGHGFSSYEQY
TRBJ2-7 | - | TRBV2 | ASSASYEQY
TRBJ2-7 | - | TRBV2 | ASSEGGRAVYEQY
TRBJ1-5 | - | TRBV2 | ASSEAARLINQPQH
TRBJ2-2 | - | TRBV9 | ASSREGGELF
TRBJ2-7 | once | TRBV5-1 | ASSLLVEGFEQY
TRBJ1-1 | - | TRBV4-1 | ASSQGDLNRGGSEAF
TRBJ2-1 | - | TRBV30 | AWSVRGPSGTHNEQF
TRBJ2-2 | - | TRBV7-2 | ASSPLLNTGELF
TRBJ1-1 | - | TRBV4-1 | ASSQGRGVVNTEAF
TRBJ1-2 | - | TRBV30 | AWSVGHANYGYT
TRBJ2-3 | - | TRBV2 | ASSEVTTDTQY
TRBJ2-7 | - | TRBV10-1 | ASSDGREYDEQY
TRBJ2-5 | - | TRBV6-5 | ASSSMGQGQETQY
TRBJ1-2 | - | TRBV9 | ASSVSATPGGYT
TRBJ2-1 | - | TRBV13 | ASSWGQGAFNEQF
TRBJ2-7 | - | TRBV5-6 | ASSPSRGYEQY
TRBJ2-1 | - | TRBV6-1 | ASSDRGPYNEQF
TRBJ2-3 | once | TRBV2 | ASSEAPSGGVNTQY
TRBJ2-1 | - | TRBV20-1 | SAGTGVARF
TRBJ2-5 | - | TRBV7-8 | ASSSGTSGQETQY
TRBJ1-2 | - | TRBV14 | ASSQGTRGVNYGYT
TRBJ1-2 | - | TRBV6-5 | ASSTREIDYGYT
TRBJ2-5 | - | TRBV25-1 | ASSDSETQY
TRBJ2-3 | few | TRBV11-2 | ASSPKGGARPDTQY
TRBJ1-3 | - | TRBV30 | AWSVLGFHAPFGNTIY
TRBJ1-2 | - | TRBV7-8 | ASSSKTVLENYGYT
TRBJ1-2 | - | TRBV19 | ASSKPGQANYGYT
TRBJ1-2 | - | TRBV30 | AWSWRPGGYT
TRBJ1-1 | - | TRBV11-3 | ASSYDSSSKAF
TRBJ2-5 | once | TRBV19 | ASSPRTSGTGETQY
TRBJ2-5 | - | TRBV15 | ATSPISTSGGAETQY
TRBJ2-6 | - | TRBV5-4 | ASRIGTGTGANVLT
TRBJ1-2 | - | TRBV6-6 | ASSYGYGYT
TRBJ2-5 | - | TRBV30 | AWSILAEETQY